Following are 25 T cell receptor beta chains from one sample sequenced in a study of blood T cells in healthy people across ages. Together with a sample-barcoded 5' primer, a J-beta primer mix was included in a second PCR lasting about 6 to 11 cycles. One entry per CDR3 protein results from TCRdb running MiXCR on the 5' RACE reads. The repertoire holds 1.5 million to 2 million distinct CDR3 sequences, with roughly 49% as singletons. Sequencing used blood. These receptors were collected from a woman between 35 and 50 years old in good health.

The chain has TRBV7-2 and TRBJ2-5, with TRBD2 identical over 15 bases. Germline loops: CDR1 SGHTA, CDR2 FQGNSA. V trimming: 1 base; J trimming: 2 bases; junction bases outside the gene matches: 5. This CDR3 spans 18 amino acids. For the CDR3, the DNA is TGTGCCAGCAGCTTAGGTGGACTAGCGGGGGGGCAGCAAGAGACCCAGTACTTC. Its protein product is CASSLGGLAGGQQETQYF.

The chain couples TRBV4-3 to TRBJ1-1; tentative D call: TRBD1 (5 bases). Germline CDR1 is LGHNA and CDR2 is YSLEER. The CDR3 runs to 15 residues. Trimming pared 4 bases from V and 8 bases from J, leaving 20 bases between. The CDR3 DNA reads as TGCGCCAGCAGCCCGGACCACGGGGACTTAAAGGAAGCTTTCTTT. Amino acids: CASSPDHGDLKEAFF.

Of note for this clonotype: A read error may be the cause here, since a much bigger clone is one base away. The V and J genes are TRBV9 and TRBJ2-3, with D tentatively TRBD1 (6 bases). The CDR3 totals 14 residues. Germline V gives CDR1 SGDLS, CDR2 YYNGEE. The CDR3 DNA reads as TGTGCCAGCAGCGTAGTGGGGGCGGCAGATGCGCAGTATTTT. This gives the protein CASSVVGAADAQYF. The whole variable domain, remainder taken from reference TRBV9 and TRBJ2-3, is DSGVTQTPKHLITATGQRVTLRCSPRSGDLSVYWYQQSLDQGLQFLIQYYNGEERAKGNILERFSAQQFPDLHSELNLSSLELGDSALYFCASSVVGAADAQYFGPGTRLTVL.

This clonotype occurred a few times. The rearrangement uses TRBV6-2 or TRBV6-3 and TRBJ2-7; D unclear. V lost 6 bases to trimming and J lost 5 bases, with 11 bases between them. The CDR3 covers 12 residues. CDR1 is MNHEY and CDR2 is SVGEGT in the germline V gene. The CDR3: CASSPSKHEQYF. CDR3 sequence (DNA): TGTGCCAGCAGCCCTTCGAAACACGAGCAGTACTTC.

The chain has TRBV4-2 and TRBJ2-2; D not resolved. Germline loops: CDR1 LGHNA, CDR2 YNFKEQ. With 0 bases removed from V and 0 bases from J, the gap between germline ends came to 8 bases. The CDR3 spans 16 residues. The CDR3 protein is CASSQERGANTGELFF. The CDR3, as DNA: TGTGCCAGCAGCCAAGAACGTGGGGCGAACACCGGGGAGCTGTTTTTT.

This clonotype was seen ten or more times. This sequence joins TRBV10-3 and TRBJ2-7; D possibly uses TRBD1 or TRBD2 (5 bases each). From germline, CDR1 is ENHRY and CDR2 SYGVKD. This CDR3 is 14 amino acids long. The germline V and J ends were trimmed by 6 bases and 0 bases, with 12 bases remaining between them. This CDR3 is CAIRSGTDSYEQYF. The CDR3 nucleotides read TGTGCCATCAGATCCGGGACGGACTCCTACGAGCAGTACTTC.

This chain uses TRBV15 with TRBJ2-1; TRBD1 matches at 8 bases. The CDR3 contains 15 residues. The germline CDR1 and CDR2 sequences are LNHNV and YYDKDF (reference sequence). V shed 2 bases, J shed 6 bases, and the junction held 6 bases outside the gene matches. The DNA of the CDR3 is TGTGCCACCAGCAGATCTCGGACAGGGACCAATGAGCAGTTCTTC. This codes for CATSRSRTGTNEQFF.

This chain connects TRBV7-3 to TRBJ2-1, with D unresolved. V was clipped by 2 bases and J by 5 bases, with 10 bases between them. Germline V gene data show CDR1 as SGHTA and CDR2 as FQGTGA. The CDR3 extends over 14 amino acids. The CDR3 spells CASSLLDGNNEQFF. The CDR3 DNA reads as TGTGCCAGCAGCTTATTAGACGGCAACAATGAGCAGTTCTTC. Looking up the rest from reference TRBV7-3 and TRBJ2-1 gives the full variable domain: GAGVSQTPSNKVTEKGKYVELRCDPISGHTALYWYRQSLGQGPEFLIYFQGTGAADDSGLPNDRFFAVRPEGSVSTLKIQRTERGDSAVYLCASSLLDGNNEQFFGPGTRLTVL.

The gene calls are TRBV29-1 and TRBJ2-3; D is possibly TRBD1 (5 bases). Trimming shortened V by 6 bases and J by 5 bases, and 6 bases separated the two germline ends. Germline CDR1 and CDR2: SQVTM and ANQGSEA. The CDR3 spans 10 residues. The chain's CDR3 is CSVREDTQYF. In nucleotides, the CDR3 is TGCAGCGTCAGGGAAGATACGCAGTATTTT.

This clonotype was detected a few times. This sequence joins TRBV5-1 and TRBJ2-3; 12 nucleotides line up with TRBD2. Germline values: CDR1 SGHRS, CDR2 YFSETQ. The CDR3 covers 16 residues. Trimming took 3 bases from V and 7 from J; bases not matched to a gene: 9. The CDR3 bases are TGCGCCAGCAGCTCCAAGACTAGCGGGGGTCCCAATACGCAGTATTTT. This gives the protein CASSSKTSGGPNTQYF.

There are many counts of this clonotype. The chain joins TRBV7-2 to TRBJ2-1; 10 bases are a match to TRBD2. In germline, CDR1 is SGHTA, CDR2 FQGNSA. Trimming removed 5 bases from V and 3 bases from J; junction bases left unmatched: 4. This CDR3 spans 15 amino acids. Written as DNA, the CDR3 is TGTGCCAGCAGCCACAGCGGGGGGGGCTACAATGAGCAGTTCTTC. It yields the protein CASSHSGGGYNEQFF.

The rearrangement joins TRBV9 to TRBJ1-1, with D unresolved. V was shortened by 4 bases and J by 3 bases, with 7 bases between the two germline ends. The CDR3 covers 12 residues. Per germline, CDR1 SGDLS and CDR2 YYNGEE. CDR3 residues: CASSPEDTEAFF. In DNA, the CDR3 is TGTGCCAGCAGCCCGGAGGACACTGAAGCTTTCTTT.

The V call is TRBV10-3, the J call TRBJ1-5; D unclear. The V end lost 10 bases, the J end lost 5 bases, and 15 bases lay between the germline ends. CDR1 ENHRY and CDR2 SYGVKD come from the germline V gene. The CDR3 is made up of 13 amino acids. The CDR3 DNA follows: TGTGCCACCAAAACAGAGTTACATCAGCCCCAGCATTTT. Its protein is CATKTELHQPQHF.

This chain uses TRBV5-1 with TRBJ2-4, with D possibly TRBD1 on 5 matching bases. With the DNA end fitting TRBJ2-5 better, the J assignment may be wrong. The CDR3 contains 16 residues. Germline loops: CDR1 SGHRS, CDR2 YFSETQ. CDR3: CASSLGLRQSQETQYF. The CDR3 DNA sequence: TGCGCCAGCAGCTTGGGTCTAAGACAGAGCCAAGAGACCCAGTACTTC.

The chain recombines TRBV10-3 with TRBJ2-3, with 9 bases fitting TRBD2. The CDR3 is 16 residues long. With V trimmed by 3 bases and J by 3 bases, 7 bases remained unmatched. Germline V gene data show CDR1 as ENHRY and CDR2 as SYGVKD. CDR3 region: CAISDPSSGVTDTQYF. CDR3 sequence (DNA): TGTGCCATCAGTGACCCGTCTAGCGGGGTTACAGATACGCAGTATTTT.

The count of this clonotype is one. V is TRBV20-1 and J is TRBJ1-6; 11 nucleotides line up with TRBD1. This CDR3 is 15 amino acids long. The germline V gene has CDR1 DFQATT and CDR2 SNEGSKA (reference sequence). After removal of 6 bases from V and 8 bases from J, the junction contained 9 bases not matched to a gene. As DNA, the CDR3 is TGCAGTGCCAGGGGTACGGGACAGGGGGATTCACCCCTCCACTTT. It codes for CSARGTGQGDSPLHF.

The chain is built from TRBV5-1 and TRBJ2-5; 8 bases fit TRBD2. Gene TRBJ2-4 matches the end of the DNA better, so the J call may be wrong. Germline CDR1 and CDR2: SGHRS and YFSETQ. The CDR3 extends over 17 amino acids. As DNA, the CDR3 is TGCGCCAGCAGCTTGACCTGGGATAGCGGGACCAAAAACATTCAGTACTTC. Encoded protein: CASSLTWDSGTKNIQYF.

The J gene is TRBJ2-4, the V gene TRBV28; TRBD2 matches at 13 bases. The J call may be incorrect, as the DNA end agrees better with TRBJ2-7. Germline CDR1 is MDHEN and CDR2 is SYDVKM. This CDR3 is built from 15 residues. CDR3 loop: CASSALLAGGLEQYF. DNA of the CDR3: TGTGCCAGCAGTGCTTTACTAGCGGGGGGGCTCGAGCAGTACTTC.

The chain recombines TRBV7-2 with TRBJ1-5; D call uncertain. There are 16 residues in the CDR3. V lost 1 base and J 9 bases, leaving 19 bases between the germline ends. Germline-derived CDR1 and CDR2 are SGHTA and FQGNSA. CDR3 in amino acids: CASSLDSGGLEGPQHF. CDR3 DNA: TGTGCCAGCAGCTTAGATTCGGGAGGTCTTGAGGGGCCCCAGCATTTT.

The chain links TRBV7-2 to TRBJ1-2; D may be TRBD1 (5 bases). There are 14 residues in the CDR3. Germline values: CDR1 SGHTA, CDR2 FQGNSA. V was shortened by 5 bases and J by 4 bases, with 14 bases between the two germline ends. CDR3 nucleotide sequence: TGTGCCAGCAGCCTCAAAAGGGGCGCCTATGGCTACACCTTC. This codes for CASSLKRGAYGYTF.

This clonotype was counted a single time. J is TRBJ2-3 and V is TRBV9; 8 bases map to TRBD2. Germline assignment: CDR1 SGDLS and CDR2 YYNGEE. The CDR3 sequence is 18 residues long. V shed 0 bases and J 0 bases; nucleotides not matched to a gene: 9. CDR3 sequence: CASSVERAGVTSTDTQYF. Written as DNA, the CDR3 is TGTGCCAGCAGCGTAGAAAGAGCGGGGGTCACCAGCACAGATACGCAGTATTTT.

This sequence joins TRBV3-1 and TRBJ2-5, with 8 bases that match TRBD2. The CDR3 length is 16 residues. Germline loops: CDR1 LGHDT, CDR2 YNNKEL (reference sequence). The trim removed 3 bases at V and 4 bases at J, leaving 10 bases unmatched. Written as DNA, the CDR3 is TGTGCCAGCAGCCAGGTGAGGCGGGGGGACCGAGAGACCCAGTACTTC. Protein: CASSQVRRGDRETQYF.

The CDR3 DNA reads TGTGCCAGCAGTTTGCCAGGGGATAGGACCTACGAGCAGTACTTC. Amino acids: CASSLPGDRTYEQYF. The V and J genes are TRBV27 and TRBJ2-7; possible D gene TRBD1, 6 bases. Germline CDR1 and CDR2: MNHEY and SMNVEV (reference sequence). Deletions cut 3 bases from V and 2 bases from J, with 14 bases between. This CDR3 region has 15 residues.

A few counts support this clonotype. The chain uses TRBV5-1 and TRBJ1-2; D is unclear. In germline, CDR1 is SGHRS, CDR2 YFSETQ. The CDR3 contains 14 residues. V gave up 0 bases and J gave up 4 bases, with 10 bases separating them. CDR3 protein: CASSLAVGGYGYTF. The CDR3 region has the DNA TGCGCCAGCAGCTTGGCCGTGGGAGGCTATGGCTACACCTTC.

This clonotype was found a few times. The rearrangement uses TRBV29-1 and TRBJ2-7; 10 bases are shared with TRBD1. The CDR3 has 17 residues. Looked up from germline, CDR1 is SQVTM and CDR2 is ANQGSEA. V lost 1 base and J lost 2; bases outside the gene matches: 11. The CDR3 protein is CSVEGRGQGRLPYEQYF. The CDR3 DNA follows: TGCAGCGTTGAAGGTAGGGGACAGGGGCGCTTACCCTACGAGCAGTACTTC.